This T cell receptor beta chain appears in the sequencing data of a study of T cells in tuberculosis. The CDR3 length is 15 residues. V lost 0 bases to trimming and J lost 8 bases, with 11 bases between them. The germline V gene encodes CDR1 LGHNA and CDR2 YSLEER. Here immunoSEQ multiplex PCR was the method, and the copy in TCRdb shows in-frame clones only, minus some. Among roughly 35,000 clones, roughly 93% were seen once, and the ten largest hold about 12%. J is TRBJ1-6 and V is TRBV4-3; maybe TRBD1 (5 bases). This clonotype was sampled from a donor aged 5-35 years with latent tuberculosis or without tuberculosis infection. Some clones in this sample may be carry-over from other donors' samples. The sequenced material came from PBMCs. The CDR3 region has the DNA TGCGCCAGCAGCCAAGAGCGGGAAGGGGATTCACCCCTCCACTTT. Translated: CASSQEREGDSPLHF.